This T cell receptor (beta chain) was sequenced in a study of CD4 T cells in relation to SARS-CoV-2 and coronaviruses. Study information: TCR beta CDR3s were sequenced after approximately ten-day antigen culture of PBMCs.

Data came from immunoSEQ multiplex PCR; TCRdb stores just in-frame clones and leaves some out. The sample lists 15,000 to 20,000 clones, around 70% occurring once. Study results and caveats: In about 65% of donors, memory CD4+ clonotypes crossrecognized SARS-CoV-2 and at least one common cold coronavirus spike.

This CDR3 region has 14 residues. Deletions cut 1 base from V and 3 bases from J, with 9 bases between. From germline, CDR1 is SGHNT and CDR2 YENEEA. Turning to this clone: Its antigen remains unknown.

Unexposed donor CD4+ T cells date from 2011-2018, before the COVID-19 pandemic. CD4+ T cells were isolated from the cells after less than 13 days of culture. Unexposed-donor CD4+ T cells were probed with SARS-CoV-2 S/N and four cold-coronavirus spikes, cells permitting. On days 3 and 7, cultures got half fresh IL-2 medium. Material: CD4+ T cells from PBMCs, cultured in vitro. The chain carries TRBV11-3 and TRBJ2-5, with D possibly matching TRBD2 (6 bases). The receptor was isolated from a human donor in good health. The CDR3: CASSLGQREETQYF. Written as DNA, the CDR3 is TGTGCCAGCAGCTTAGGGCAGCGGGAAGAGACCCAGTACTTC.